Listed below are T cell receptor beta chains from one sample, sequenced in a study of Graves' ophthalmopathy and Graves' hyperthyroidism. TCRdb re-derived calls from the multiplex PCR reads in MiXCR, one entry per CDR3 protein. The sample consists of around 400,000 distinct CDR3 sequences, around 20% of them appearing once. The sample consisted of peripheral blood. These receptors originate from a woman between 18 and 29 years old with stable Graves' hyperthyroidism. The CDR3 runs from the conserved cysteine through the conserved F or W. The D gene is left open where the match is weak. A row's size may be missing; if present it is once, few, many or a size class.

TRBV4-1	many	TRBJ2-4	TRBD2	TGCGCCAGCAGCCACCCTCCCTCAGCGGGATTCGACTTTCAGTACTTC	CASSHPPSAGFDFQYF
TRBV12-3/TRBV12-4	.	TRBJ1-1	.	TGTGCCAGCAGTAGAAGCTCCATGGGGAACACTGAAGCTTTCTTT	CASSRSSMGNTEAFF
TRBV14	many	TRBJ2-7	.	TGTGCCAGCAGCCGTGCCAGCTCCTACGAGCAGTACTTC	CASSRASSYEQYF
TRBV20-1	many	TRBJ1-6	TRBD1	TGCAGTGCTAGAGTTGGAACAGGGGGCGCACTCTCCTATAATTCACCCCTCCACTTT	CSARVGTGGALSYNSPLHF
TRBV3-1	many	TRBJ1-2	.	TGTGCCAGCAGCCATCGGTACAGTAACTATGGCTACACCTTC	CASSHRYSNYGYTF
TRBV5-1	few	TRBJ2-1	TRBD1	TGCGCCAGCACCTCACCCTTGGGACAGGGCGGGCAGTTCTTC	CASTSPLGQGGQFF
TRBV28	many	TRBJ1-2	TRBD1	TGTGCCAGCAGAGACAGGGGAGGAGGCTATGGCTACACCTTC	CASRDRGGGYGYTF
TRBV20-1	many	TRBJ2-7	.	TGCAGTGCTCACATGGACCAGAGTGACGAGCAGTACTTC	CSAHMDQSDEQYF
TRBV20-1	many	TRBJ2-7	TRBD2	TGCAGTGCTAGTTTGGGACTAGCGGGAGAATTGTACGAGCAGTACTTC	CSASLGLAGELYEQYF
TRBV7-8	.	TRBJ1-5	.	TGTGCCAGCAGCCGAGGGGTGGGAGCCTGGCCCCAGCATTTT	CASSRGVGAWPQHF
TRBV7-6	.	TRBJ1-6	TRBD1	TGTGCCAGCCGGACAGGTTCTACGAATTCACCCCTCCACTTT	CASRTGSTNSPLHF
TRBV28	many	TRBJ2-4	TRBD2	TGTGCCAGCAGTGGGGCGGGGGGAGCCAAAAACATTCAGTACTTC	CASSGAGGAKNIQYF
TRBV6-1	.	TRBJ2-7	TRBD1	TGTGCCAGCAGTGAATCGTCATGGACAGGGAGGAACGAGCAGTACTTC	CASSESSWTGRNEQYF
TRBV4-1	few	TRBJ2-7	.	TGCGCCAGCAGCCAAGGGTCCCTCGAGGTGCAGTACTTC	CASSQGSLEVQYF
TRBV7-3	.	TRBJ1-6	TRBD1	TGTGCCAGCAGCTGGGACAGCTCTTCACCCCTCCACTTT	CASSWDSSSPLHF
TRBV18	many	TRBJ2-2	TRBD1	TGTGCCAGCTCACCACCACAGGGGCCGAACACCGGGGAGCTGTTTTTT	CASSPPQGPNTGELFF
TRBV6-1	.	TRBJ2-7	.	TGTGCCAGTAGCGAGGGGGATCCCTCCTACGAGCAGTACTTC	CASSEGDPSYEQYF
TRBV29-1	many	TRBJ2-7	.	TGCAGCGTTGTGGAGTCCCACGAGCAGTACTTC	CSVVESHEQYF
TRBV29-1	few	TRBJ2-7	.	TGCAGCGCCTCCGGGGGCGGAAGAGCCTACGAGCAGTACTTC	CSASGGGRAYEQYF
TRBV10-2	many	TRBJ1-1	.	TGCGCCAGCACCAAAGTAGACTTGAACACTGAAGCTTTCTTT	CASTKVDLNTEAFF
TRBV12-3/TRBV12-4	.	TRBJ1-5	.	TGTGCCAGCAGCCTTGGACAAATTATCAATCAGCCCCAGCATTTT	CASSLGQIINQPQHF
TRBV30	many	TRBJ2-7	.	TGTGCCTGGAGTGTGGCGGCAGTATACGAGCAGTACTTC	CAWSVAAVYEQYF
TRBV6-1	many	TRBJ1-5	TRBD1	TGTGCCAGCAGTGATGACGGGCCGGGACAGAGCAATCAGCCCCAGCATTTT	CASSDDGPGQSNQPQHF
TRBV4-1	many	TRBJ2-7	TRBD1	TGCGCCAGCAGCCAATTGACAGGGTCTTACGAGCAGTACTTC	CASSQLTGSYEQYF
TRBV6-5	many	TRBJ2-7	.	TGTGCCAGCAGCTACAGGGCCACTGGGGGCTACGAGCAGTACTTC	CASSYRATGGYEQYF
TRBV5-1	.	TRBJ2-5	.	TGCGCCAGCAGCTTGGGTCTCTTAGAGACCCAGTACTTC	CASSLGLLETQYF
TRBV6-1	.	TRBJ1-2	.	TGTGCCAGCACCCTTGGGACGGCGAACTATGGCTACACCTTC	CASTLGTANYGYTF
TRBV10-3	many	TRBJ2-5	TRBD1	TGTGCCATCAGTGCCGTCCCGGGACAGGAGCAAGAGACCCAGTACTTC	CAISAVPGQEQETQYF
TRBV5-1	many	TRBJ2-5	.	TGCGCCAGCAGCCCTACCTCGACTAGCCAAGAGACCCAGTACTTC	CASSPTSTSQETQYF
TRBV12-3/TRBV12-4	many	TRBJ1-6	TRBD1	TGTGCCAGCAGTTTAGGACAGGGGGCCTCACCCCTCCACTTT	CASSLGQGASPLHF
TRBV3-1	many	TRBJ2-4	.	TGTGCCAGCAGCCAAGTATTGGGACAAAACATTAAGTACTTC	CASSQVLGQNIKYF
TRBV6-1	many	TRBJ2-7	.	TGTGCCAGCAGCCACATTCCTACCTACGAGCAGTACTTC	CASSHIPTYEQYF
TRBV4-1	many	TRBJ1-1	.	TGCGCCAGCAGCCAAAAGGTAGGGCTGGATGGCACTGAAGCTTTCTTT	CASSQKVGLDGTEAFF
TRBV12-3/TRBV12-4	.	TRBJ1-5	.	TGTGCCAGCAGTTTATGGGCAGGTCTAAGTGGCAATCAGCCCCAGCATTTT	CASSLWAGLSGNQPQHF
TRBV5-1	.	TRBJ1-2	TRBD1	TGCGCCAGCAGCTTGTTAACAGGGGACTATGGCTACACCTTC	CASSLLTGDYGYTF
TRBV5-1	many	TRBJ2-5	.	TGCGCCAGCAGCCCCCTTGATGGGGAGACCCAGTACTTC	CASSPLDGETQYF
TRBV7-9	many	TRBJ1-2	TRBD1	TGTGCCAGCAGCTTAGAGGGGACAGGGCATGGCTACACCTTC	CASSLEGTGHGYTF
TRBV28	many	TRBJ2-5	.	TGTGCCATTTGGGGCCAGGGAGGAGGGGAGACCCAGTACTTC	CAIWGQGGGETQYF
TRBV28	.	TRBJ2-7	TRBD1	TGTGCCAGCAGCGCGGGACAGGGAGTCTACGAGCAGTACTTC	CASSAGQGVYEQYF
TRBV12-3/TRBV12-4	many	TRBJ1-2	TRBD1	TGTGCCAGCAGTCCGCCAGACAGGGCCTTATATGGCTACACCTTC	CASSPPDRALYGYTF
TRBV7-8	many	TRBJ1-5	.	TGTGCCAGCAGCTTAACGGGTTTCAATCAGCCCCAGCATTTT	CASSLTGFNQPQHF
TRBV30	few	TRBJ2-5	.	TGTGCCTGGAGTCTTATGCAAACGGGGACCCAGTACTTC	CAWSLMQTGTQYF
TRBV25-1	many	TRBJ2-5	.	TGTGCCAGCAGTGAATCCACCTTGGTTTGGGAGACCCAGTACTTC	CASSESTLVWETQYF
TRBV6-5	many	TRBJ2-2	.	TGTGCCAGCAGAACGGTGGCCGGGGAGCTGTTTTTT	CASRTVAGELFF
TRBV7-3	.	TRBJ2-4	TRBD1	TGTGCCAGCAGCCAAGGGGGCGAAAACATTAAGTACTTC	CASSQGGENIKYF
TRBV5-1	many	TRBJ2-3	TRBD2	TGCGCCAGCAGCTCGGTAGCGGGAGCAGATACGCAGTATTTT	CASSSVAGADTQYF
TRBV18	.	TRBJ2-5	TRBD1	TGTGCCAGCTCACGTGACAGGGCGACGGTGACCCAGTACTTC	CASSRDRATVTQYF
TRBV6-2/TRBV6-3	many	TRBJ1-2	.	TGTGCCAGCAGTTACGAGGGCAGGGCTATTTATGGCTACACCTTC	CASSYEGRAIYGYTF
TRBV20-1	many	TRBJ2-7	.	TGCAGTGCTGGAACAGGGCCTTGGGAGCAGTACTTC	CSAGTGPWEQYF
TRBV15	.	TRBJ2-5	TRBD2	TGTGCCACCAGCAGGGGATGGACTAGCGCGGGGACCCAGTACTTC	CATSRGWTSAGTQYF
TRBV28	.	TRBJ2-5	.	TGTGCCAGCAGTTTTGACGGGGAAGAGACCCAGTACTTC	CASSFDGEETQYF
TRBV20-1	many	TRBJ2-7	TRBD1	TGCAGTGCTAGAGATTCGGACAGGGGGGCCTACGAGCAGTACTTC	CSARDSDRGAYEQYF
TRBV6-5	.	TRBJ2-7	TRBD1	TGTGCCAGCAGTTATCTTCGACAGGGTCAGAGAGACTACGAGCAGTACTTC	CASSYLRQGQRDYEQYF
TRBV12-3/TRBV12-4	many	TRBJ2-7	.	TGTGCCAGCAGTTTATCCCGACAAACGGGGGAGCAGTACTTC	CASSLSRQTGEQYF